Below, 15 T cell receptor beta chains from the same sample are listed, as sequenced in a study of cytomegalovirus exposure and HLA in healthy donors. Researchers ran the PCR with 60 Vbeta and 13 Jbeta primers. The method was immunoSEQ multiplex PCR; TCRdb's version includes in-frame clones alone and lacks a portion of them. The sample consists of 120,000 to 150,000 clones, roughly two thirds of them appearing once. Sequenced sample: PBMCs. The receptors were gathered from a male donor in good health and CMV-seronegative.

This clone was observed a few times. The rearrangement uses TRBV14 and TRBJ1-3; D call uncertain. Germline assignment: CDR1 SGHDN and CDR2 FVKESK. Deletions cut 0 bases from V and 4 bases from J, with 10 bases between. CDR3 length: 15 residues. CDR3 in DNA: TGTGCCAGCAGCCAAGATATCGGGGTCGGAAACACCATATATTTT. Protein sequence: CASSQDIGVGNTIYF.

V gene TRBV29-1 combines with J gene TRBJ1-2, with D possibly TRBD1 on 5 matching bases. The germline V and J ends were trimmed by 2 bases and 3 bases, with 13 bases remaining between them. The germline V gene encodes CDR1 SQVTM and CDR2 ANQGSEA. This CDR3 region has 14 residues. The chain's CDR3 is CSVEQGGIHYGYTF. CDR3 coding DNA: TGCAGCGTTGAACAGGGAGGCATTCACTATGGCTACACCTTC.

This clone was counted between two and nine times. The V gene is TRBV5-8, the J gene TRBJ2-1; 9 bases are a match to TRBD1. The CDR3 spans 15 residues. Trimming at V came to 0 bases and at J to 5 bases, leaving 3 bases not matched to a gene. Germline assignment: CDR1 SGHTS and CDR2 YDEGEE. In DNA, the CDR3 is TGTGCCAGCAGCTTGGGGGACAGGGATCACAATGAGCAGTTCTTC. This translates into CASSLGDRDHNEQFF.

The chain joins TRBV6-6 to TRBJ2-3; 8 bases line up with TRBD2. The CDR3 consists of 14 residues. With 2 bases clipped from V and 4 bases from J, the junction kept 2 bases outside the gene matches. Looked up from germline, CDR1 is MNHNY and CDR2 is SVGAGI (reference sequence). In nucleotides, the CDR3 is TGTGCCAGCAGTTACGGGACTAGTGCAGATACGCAGTATTTT. Residues: CASSYGTSADTQYF.

The chain combines TRBV14 with TRBJ2-4; possible D gene TRBD1, 6 bases. The CDR3 runs 14 residues. CDR1 is SGHDN, CDR2 FVKESK, per germline. The V gene lost 4 bases and the J gene lost 2 bases, with 9 bases spanning the gap. This chain's CDR3 is CASSLRGTKNIQYF. The CDR3 DNA follows: TGTGCCAGCAGCCTCAGGGGCACCAAAAACATTCAGTACTTC.

The chain is built from TRBV5-4 and TRBJ2-1, with 12 bases lining up with TRBD2. This CDR3 contains 16 residues. The germline V gene encodes CDR1 SGHNT and CDR2 YYREEE (reference sequence). V lost 3 bases, J lost 10 bases, and 11 bases stayed unmatched. The DNA of the CDR3 is TGTGCCAGCAGCTCCGGGACTAGCGGGCGGGGCGACGAGCAGTTCTTC. Translated, it gives CASSSGTSGRGDEQFF.

The gene calls are TRBV6-4 and TRBJ2-5; 12 positions agree with TRBD2. The CDR3 extends over 16 amino acids. In germline, CDR1 is MRHNA, CDR2 SNTAGT. The J segment lost 6 bases and the V segment lost 2 bases, leaving 7 bases of the junction unmatched. The CDR3: CASSDPLAGGRKTQYF. CDR3 sequence (DNA): TGTGCCAGCAGTGACCCACTAGCGGGGGGTCGGAAGACCCAGTACTTC.

This clone was recorded once. The V and J genes are TRBV5-1 and TRBJ1-1, with D possibly TRBD1 on 6 matching bases. This CDR3 has 14 residues. V was cut by 4 bases and J by 1 base, with 11 bases left in between. Germline-derived CDR1 and CDR2 are SGHRS and YFSETQ. The CDR3 region is CASSRSDRNTEAFF. CDR3 DNA: TGCGCCAGCAGCCGCTCGGACAGGAACACTGAAGCTTTCTTT. Together with reference TRBV5-1 and TRBJ1-1, the CDR3 gives the full variable domain: KAGVTQTPRYLIKTRGQQVTLSCSPISGHRSVSWYQQTPGQGLQFLFEYFSETQRNKGNFPGRFSGRQFSNSRSEMNVSTLELGDSALYLCASSRSDRNTEAFFGQGTRLTVV.

This chain uses TRBV2 with TRBJ1-1, with 8 bases matching TRBD1. Germline values: CDR1 SNHLY, CDR2 FYNNEI. The CDR3 loop spans 13 amino acids. V lost 7 bases, J lost 4 bases, and 5 bases stayed unmatched. CDR3: CASNGQGSTEAFF. The CDR3 DNA reads TGTGCCAGCAACGGACAGGGTTCCACTGAAGCTTTCTTT. The full variable domain, rest sourced from reference TRBV2 and TRBJ1-1, is EPEVTQTPSHQVTQMGQEVILRCVPISNHLYFYWYRQILGQKVEFLVSFYNNEISEKSEIFDDQFSVERPDGSNFTLKIRSTKLEDSAMYFCASNGQGSTEAFFGQGTRLTVV.

V usage is TRBV5-1 and J usage is TRBJ1-6, with D maybe TRBD1 (6 bases). V was pared by 4 bases and J by 10 bases, with 15 bases between. The CDR3 totals 14 residues. Germline-derived CDR1 and CDR2 are SGHRS and YFSETQ. The CDR3 protein is CASSSQGKGSPLHF. The CDR3 DNA reads TGCGCCAGCAGCAGCCAGGGGAAAGGGTCACCCCTCCACTTT.

The genes are TRBV6-1 and TRBJ1-5, with 7 bases aligning to TRBD1. The V segment lost 6 bases and the J segment 4 bases; nucleotides outside the gene matches: 6. CDR3 length: 14 amino acids. Germline V CDR1 and CDR2: MNHNS, SASEGT. The CDR3 sequence: CASSEGQINQPQHF. In DNA form, the CDR3 reads TGTGCCAGCAGCGAGGGACAGATAAATCAGCCCCAGCATTTT.

In its sample, this clone was seen a few times. The gene calls are TRBV10-1 and TRBJ1-4; 11 positions match TRBD1. Trimming cost V 5 bases and J 6 bases; bases outside gene matches: 5. The CDR3 is 15 residues long. Looked up from germline, CDR1 is WNHNN and CDR2 is SYGVQD (reference sequence). CDR3 amino acids: CASSPGTGGDEKLFF. The DNA for the CDR3 is TGCGCCAGCAGTCCGGGGACAGGGGGAGATGAAAAACTGTTTTTT.

This chain links TRBV5-4 with TRBJ2-5; no definite D call. Germline-derived CDR1 and CDR2 are SGHNT and YYREEE (reference sequence). This CDR3 has 11 residues. V was clipped by 4 bases and J by 2 bases, with 3 bases between them. CDR3 in amino acids: CASSVQETQYF. CDR3 nucleotide sequence: TGTGCCAGCAGCGTACAAGAGACCCAGTACTTC.

The V gene is TRBV9, the J gene TRBJ1-4; no reliable D call. CDR3 length: 15 residues. The V end lost 0 bases, the J end lost 7 bases, and 13 bases lay between the germline ends. Germline values: CDR1 SGDLS, CDR2 YYNGEE. CDR3 bases: TGTGCCAGCAGCGTAGCGCCAGGACTTACTGAAAAACTGTTTTTT. Its protein is CASSVAPGLTEKLFF.

The chain recombines TRBV6-6 with TRBJ2-1, with D tentatively TRBD2 (6 bases). Trimming took 2 bases from V and 6 from J, leaving 17 bases between them. The CDR3 runs to 16 residues. Per germline, CDR1 MNHNY and CDR2 SVGAGI (reference sequence). The CDR3 region has the DNA TGTGCCAGCAGTTACGAGTTGGGGGGAGCGGGCAATGAGCAGTTCTTC. It codes for CASSYELGGAGNEQFF.